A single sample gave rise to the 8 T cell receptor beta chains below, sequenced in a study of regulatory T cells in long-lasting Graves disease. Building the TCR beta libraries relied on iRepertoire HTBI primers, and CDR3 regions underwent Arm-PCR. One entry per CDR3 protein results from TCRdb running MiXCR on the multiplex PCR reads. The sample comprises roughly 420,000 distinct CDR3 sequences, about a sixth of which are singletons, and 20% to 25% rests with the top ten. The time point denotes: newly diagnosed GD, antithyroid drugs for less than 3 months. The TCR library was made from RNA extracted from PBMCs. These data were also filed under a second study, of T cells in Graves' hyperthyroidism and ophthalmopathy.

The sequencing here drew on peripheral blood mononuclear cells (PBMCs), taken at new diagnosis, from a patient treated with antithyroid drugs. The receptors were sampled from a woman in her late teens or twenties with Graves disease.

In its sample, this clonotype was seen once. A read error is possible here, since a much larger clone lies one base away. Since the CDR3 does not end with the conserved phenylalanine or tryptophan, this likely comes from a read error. The CDR3 here is CASSSGDEQYL. The CDR3 DNA sequence: TGTGCCAGCAGTTCGGGGGACGAGCAGTACCTC. The chain uses TRBV12-3 or TRBV12-4 and TRBJ2-7, with D possibly TRBD2 on 6 matching bases. CDR3 length equals 11 residues. V lost 4 bases, J lost 5 bases, and 6 bases lay in between.

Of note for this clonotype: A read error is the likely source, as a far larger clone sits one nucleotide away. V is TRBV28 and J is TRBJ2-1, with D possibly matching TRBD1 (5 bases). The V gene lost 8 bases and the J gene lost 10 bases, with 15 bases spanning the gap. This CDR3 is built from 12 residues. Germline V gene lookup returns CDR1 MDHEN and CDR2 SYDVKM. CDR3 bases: TGTGCCAGCCAAACAGGAGCCTACGAGCAGTTCTTC. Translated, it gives CASQTGAYEQFF.

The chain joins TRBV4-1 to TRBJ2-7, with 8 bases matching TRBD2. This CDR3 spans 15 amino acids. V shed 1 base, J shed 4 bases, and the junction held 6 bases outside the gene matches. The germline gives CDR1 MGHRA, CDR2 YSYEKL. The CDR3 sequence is CASSQVPAGVYEQYF. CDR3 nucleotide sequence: TGCGCCAGCAGCCAAGTCCCAGCGGGAGTGTACGAGCAGTACTTC.

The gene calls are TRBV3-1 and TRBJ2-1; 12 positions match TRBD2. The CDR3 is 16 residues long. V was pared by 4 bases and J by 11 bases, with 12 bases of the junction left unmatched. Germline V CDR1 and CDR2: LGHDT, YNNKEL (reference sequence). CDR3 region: CASSPLSITSGRKQFF. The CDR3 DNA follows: TGTGCCAGCAGCCCCCTATCTATTACTAGCGGGAGGAAGCAGTTCTTC.

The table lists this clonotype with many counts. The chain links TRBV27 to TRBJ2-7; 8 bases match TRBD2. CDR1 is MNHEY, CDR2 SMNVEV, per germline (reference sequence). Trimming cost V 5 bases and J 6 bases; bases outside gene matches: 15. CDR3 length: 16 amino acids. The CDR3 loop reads CASSPGTSLGRLEQYF. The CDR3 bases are TGTGCCAGCAGTCCTGGGACTAGTTTAGGCCGTCTCGAGCAGTACTTC.

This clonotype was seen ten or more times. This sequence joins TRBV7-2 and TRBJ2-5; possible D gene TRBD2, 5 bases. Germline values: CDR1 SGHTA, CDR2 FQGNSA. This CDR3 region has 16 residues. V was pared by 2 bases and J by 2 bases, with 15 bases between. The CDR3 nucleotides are TGTGCCAGCAGCTTATTTCGAACCCGGGAACAAGAGACCCAGTACTTC. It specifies CASSLFRTREQETQYF.

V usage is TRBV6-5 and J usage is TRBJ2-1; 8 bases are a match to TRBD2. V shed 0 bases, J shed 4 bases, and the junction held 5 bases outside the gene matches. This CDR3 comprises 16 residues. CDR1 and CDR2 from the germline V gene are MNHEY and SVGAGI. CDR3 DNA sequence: TGTGCCAGCAGTTACTCGAGACTAGCGTCATACAATGAGCAGTTCTTC. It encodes CASSYSRLASYNEQFF.

For the CDR3, the DNA is TGTGCCAGCAGTCCTACGAAAAACTATGGCTACACCTTC. It codes for CASSPTKNYGYTF. V is TRBV2 and J is TRBJ1-2; no clear D. Between the trimmed V and J ends, which lost 5 bases and 2 bases, there was a span of 9 bases. From germline, CDR1 is SNHLY and CDR2 FYNNEI. This CDR3 is 13 amino acids long.